This entry is about one T cell receptor (beta chain). Its antigen is undetermined. This CDR3 has 15 amino acids. J lost 7 bases, V lost 4 bases, and 13 bases had no gene match. CDR1 and CDR2 from the germline V gene are SGHRS and YFSETQ. The data stem from a study of post-analysis software for immune sequencing data. Presence of unique molecular identifiers characterized the TCR beta cDNA libraries. TCRdb fed the PCR reads into MiXCR, producing one record per CDR3 protein. The top ten clones hold around 0.56% of a sample with roughly 800,000 distinct CDR3 sequences, 30% of them seen once. Study-level findings and limits: TRBV segments more frequent in patients than in controls numbered five and included TRBV5-6, TRBV5-1 and TRBV20-1. Batch-mates among the samples co-clustered strongly by F measure.

Input material: blood. The chain carries TRBV5-1 and TRBJ2-7; 8 bases line up with TRBD2. The clonotype originates from a girl under 18 with multiple sclerosis. The CDR3 protein is CASSPGVAGYNEQYF. Written as DNA, the CDR3 is TGCGCCAGCAGCCCCGGGGTAGCGGGATACAATGAGCAGTACTTC.